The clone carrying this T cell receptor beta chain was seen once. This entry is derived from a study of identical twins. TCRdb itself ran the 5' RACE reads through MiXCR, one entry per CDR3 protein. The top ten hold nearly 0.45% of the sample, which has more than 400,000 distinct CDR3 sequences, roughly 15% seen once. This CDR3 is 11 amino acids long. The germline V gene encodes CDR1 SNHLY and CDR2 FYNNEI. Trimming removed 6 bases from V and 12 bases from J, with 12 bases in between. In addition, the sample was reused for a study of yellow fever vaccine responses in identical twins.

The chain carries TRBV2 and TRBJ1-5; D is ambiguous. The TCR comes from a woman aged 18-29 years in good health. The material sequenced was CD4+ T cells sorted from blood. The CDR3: CASSANGGQHF. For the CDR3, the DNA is TGTGCCAGCAGCGCCAACGGCGGCCAGCATTTT.